Sequencing of this T cell receptor beta chain was carried out in a study of identifying expanded T cells in peripheral blood. Findings and limits, study-wide: Clone count variance between roughly two-week samples rose with total template count.

Comment on this clone: What it binds is not known.

TCRdb keeps only in-frame clones here, not all; method: immunoSEQ multiplex PCR. The profile shows about 110,000 clones, roughly nine tenths of them singletons. Collection occurred without any documented infections or immune events in donors. This clonotype was obtained from a person aged 18-69 years in good health. Sequenced sample: blood.

In DNA, the CDR3 is TGTGCCAGCAGGAACTCCCAGTTTTTCCGCGGGGAGTCGGGCAATCAGCCCCAGCATTTT. Amino acid sequence: CASRNSQFFRGESGNQPQHF. V gene TRBV2 combines with J gene TRBJ1-5; D call uncertain. Germline V gives CDR1 SNHLY, CDR2 FYNNEI. Trimming took 6 bases from V and 2 from J, leaving 29 bases between them. This CDR3 is 20 amino acids long.